These 20 T cell receptor beta chains were sequenced from one sample in a study of blood T cell repertoires in COVID-19. Assay used: immunoSEQ multiplex PCR; TCRdb lists only in-frame clones, some missing. The sample contains some 140,000 clones, about 79% of which appear only once. The sample was peripheral blood. All receptors come from a woman aged 55-70 years with acute or convalescent COVID-19.

V usage is TRBV6-5 and J usage is TRBJ1-1; a possible D gene is TRBD1 (5 bases). Trimming removed 7 bases from V and 5 bases from J, with 14 bases in between. This CDR3 contains 13 residues. The V gene's germline CDR1 is MNHEY and CDR2 SVGAGI. In nucleotides, the CDR3 is TGTGCCAGCACTCGCAGGGAGGGAACTGAAGCTTTCTTT. The encoded protein is CASTRREGTEAFF.

The V gene is TRBV30, the J gene TRBJ1-2; D call uncertain. CDR1 GTSNPN and CDR2 SVGIG come from the germline V gene (reference sequence). The CDR3 contains 14 residues. V lost 2 bases and J lost 4, with 14 bases in between. CDR3 protein: CAWSFVSRTYGYTF. The CDR3 DNA is TGTGCCTGGAGTTTTGTGTCCAGAACCTATGGCTACACCTTC.

The chain recombines TRBV7-9 with TRBJ1-3; D remains ambiguous. Per the germline V gene, CDR1 is SEHNR and CDR2 is FQNEAQ (reference sequence). CDR3 length equals 16 residues. V lost 2 bases to trimming and J lost 0 bases, with 11 bases between them. CDR3 DNA: TGTGCCAGCAGCTTATTTCGCGAAAGCTCTGGAAACACCATATATTTT. Protein sequence: CASSLFRESSGNTIYF.

J is TRBJ1-6 and V is TRBV7-9; TRBD1 might be the D (5 bases). Germline loops: CDR1 SEHNR, CDR2 FQNEAQ (reference sequence). The CDR3 extends over 16 amino acids. The V and J ends lost 3 bases and 6 bases respectively, with 15 bases between them. The CDR3 is CASSLGGARLNSPLHF. The CDR3, as DNA: TGTGCCAGCAGCTTGGGAGGGGCTCGCCTTAATTCACCCCTCCACTTT.

A single count supports this clone. The rearrangement links TRBV9 to TRBJ1-4; D may be TRBD1 (6 bases). Germline-derived CDR1 and CDR2 are SGDLS and YYNGEE. V was cut by 4 bases and J by 0 bases, with 13 bases left in between. This CDR3 has 16 amino acids. Written as DNA, the CDR3 is TGTGCCAGCAGCCCGGTCGGACAGACAACTAATGAAAAACTGTTTTTT. Translation: CASSPVGQTTNEKLFF.

J is TRBJ1-6 and V is TRBV3-1 (or the pseudogene TRBV3-2), with TRBD1 matching over 9 bases. Trimming removed 7 bases from V and 6 bases from J; junction bases left unmatched: 7. The CDR3 has 15 residues. Germline V gives CDR1 LGHDT, CDR2 YNNKEL (reference sequence). The CDR3 nucleotides read TGTGCCAGCACCCTGACAGGGGGGCTTAATTCACCCCTCCACTTT. The encoded protein is CASTLTGGLNSPLHF.

The V call is TRBV5-1, the J call TRBJ2-1; TRBD2 might be the D (5 bases). CDR3 length equals 16 residues. V lost 4 bases, J lost 0 bases, and 14 bases lay in between. Germline V gene data show CDR1 as SGHRS and CDR2 as YFSETQ. CDR3 sequence (DNA): TGCGCCAGCAGCCCCGTAGGAGGAAGCTCCTACAATGAGCAGTTCTTC. Its translation is CASSPVGGSSYNEQFF. The full variable domain, with the rest looked up from reference TRBV5-1 and TRBJ2-1, is KAGVTQTPRYLIKTRGQQVTLSCSPISGHRSVSWYQQTPGQGLQFLFEYFSETQRNKGNFPGRFSGRQFSNSRSEMNVSTLELGDSALYLCASSPVGGSSYNEQFFGPGTRLTVL.

This chain connects TRBV19 to TRBJ2-5; 8 nucleotides line up with TRBD1. The junction had 8 bases not matched to a gene; V was cut back by 7 bases and J by 1 base. The germline V gene encodes CDR1 LNHDA and CDR2 SQIVND (reference sequence). CDR3 size: 15 residues. In DNA, the CDR3 is TGTGCCAGTAAAACGACAGGGGAAATCCAAGAGACCCAGTACTTC. Translation gives CASKTTGEIQETQYF.

This chain connects TRBV10-3 to TRBJ2-7; 11 positions agree with TRBD1. Germline V lookup: CDR1 ENHRY, CDR2 SYGVKD. V dropped 3 bases and J dropped 9; count of bases not matched to a gene: 10. The CDR3 consists of 15 residues. Here the CDR3 DNA reads TGTGCCATCAGTGATGGGGGACAGGGGGTTTTTGGGCAGTACGTC. Translating gives CAISDGGQGVFGQYV.

This clone appeared a single time. The chain is built from TRBV11-1 and TRBJ1-1, with D possibly matching TRBD1 (6 bases). Germline CDR1 reads SGHAT; CDR2 reads FQDESV (reference sequence). This CDR3 has 15 amino acids. V was clipped by 5 bases and J by 1 base, with 14 bases between them. The CDR3 loop is CASSPNRVGNTEAFF. The DNA for the CDR3 is TGTGCCAGCAGCCCCAACAGGGTGGGGAACACTGAAGCTTTCTTT.

This chain connects TRBV4-1 to TRBJ2-2; 8 nucleotides match TRBD1. This CDR3 region has 17 residues. Per germline, CDR1 MGHRA and CDR2 YSYEKL. The ends lost 2 bases at V and 7 bases at J; junction bases unmatched: 12. In DNA form, the CDR3 reads TGCGCCAGCAGCCAATTTTGGGCAGGGGGCGCCGGCGGGGAGCTGTTTTTT. This translates into CASSQFWAGGAGGELFF.

The rearrangement joins TRBV5-5 to TRBJ2-5; perhaps TRBD1 as D (6 bases). Germline V gene lookup returns CDR1 SGHKS and CDR2 YYEKEE (reference sequence). The CDR3 covers 19 residues. Trimming shortened V by 1 base and J by 2 bases, and 24 bases separated the two germline ends. This CDR3 is CASSLYPRQGPQLQETQYF. The CDR3 nucleotides read TGTGCCAGCAGCTTGTACCCAAGGCAGGGGCCCCAGCTACAAGAGACCCAGTACTTC. The variable domain in full, with the rest retrieved from reference TRBV5-5 and TRBJ2-5, is DAGVTQSPTHLIKTRGQQVTLRCSPISGHKSVSWYQQVLGQGPQFIFQYYEKEERGRGNFPDRFSARQFPNYSSELNVNALLLGDSALYLCASSLYPRQGPQLQETQYFGPGTRLLVL.

This sequence joins TRBV6-6 and TRBJ2-1, with 15 positions matching TRBD2. Germline V CDR1 and CDR2: MNHNY, SVGAGI (reference sequence). Trimming removed 5 bases from V and 1 base from J; junction bases left unmatched: 9. The CDR3 spans 19 residues. CDR3 sequence reads: CASSPSGLAGGRSYNEQFF. CDR3 DNA: TGTGCCAGCAGTCCTTCTGGACTAGCGGGGGGGCGGTCCTACAATGAGCAGTTCTTC.

V and J are TRBV7-9 and TRBJ2-7; the D gene is possibly TRBD1 (7 bases). Trimming took 2 bases from V and 4 from J, leaving 18 bases between them. Germline V gene data show CDR1 as SEHNR and CDR2 as FQNEAQ (reference sequence). The length of the CDR3 is 16 residues. The DNA of the CDR3 is TGTGCCAGCAGCTTATACCCAGGGGGGAACGGTTACGAGCAGTACTTC. Encoded protein: CASSLYPGGNGYEQYF.

This clone was seen a few times. The gene calls are TRBV27 and TRBJ2-7; 10 bases are a match to TRBD1. The CDR3 is 16 residues long. CDR1 and CDR2 (germline): MNHEY, SMNVEV (reference sequence). V was pared by 3 bases and J by 4 bases, with 9 bases of the junction left unmatched. This CDR3 is CASSFGRDRGPYEQYF. The DNA of the CDR3 is TGTGCCAGCAGTTTTGGCCGGGACAGGGGTCCGTACGAGCAGTACTTC.

The chain has TRBV5-4 and TRBJ1-5, with 7 nucleotides matching TRBD1. The CDR3 has 13 amino acids. The junction had 3 bases not matched to a gene; V was cut back by 4 bases and J by 5 bases. The germline V gene has CDR1 SGHNT and CDR2 YYREEE (reference sequence). CDR3 in DNA: TGTGCCAGCAGCCAGGGGGAAGATCAGCCCCAGCATTTT. This encodes CASSQGEDQPQHF.

J is TRBJ2-1 and V is TRBV7-9, with TRBD2 matching over 14 bases. This CDR3 has 16 amino acids. CDR1 is SEHNR and CDR2 is FQNEAQ in the germline V gene (reference sequence). Unmatched junction bases numbered 2, after V lost 1 base and J lost 6 bases. CDR3 sequence (DNA): TGTGCCAGCAGCTTAGGGACTAGCGGGGGGATCAATGAGCAGTTCTTC. It yields the protein CASSLGTSGGINEQFF.

V usage is TRBV19 and J usage is TRBJ1-2; D perhaps matches TRBD1 (6 bases). Germline V gene data show CDR1 as LNHDA and CDR2 as SQIVND (reference sequence). V was clipped by 0 bases and J by 7 bases, with 15 bases between them. The CDR3 spans 15 residues. DNA of the CDR3: TGTGCCAGTAGTATAGAGCGGACAGCACGTCGTGGCTACACCTTC. This codes for CASSIERTARRGYTF.

The chain couples TRBV6-1 to TRBJ2-1; 13 bases are a match to TRBD2. J was trimmed by 7 bases and V by 4 bases; bases with no gene match: 16. Looked up from germline, CDR1 is MNHNS and CDR2 is SASEGT. The CDR3 length is 19 residues. In nucleotides, the CDR3 is TGTGCCAGCAGTGTGTGGGACTGGAGGACTAGCGGGGGCCAAAATGAGCAGTTCTTC. Translation gives CASSVWDWRTSGGQNEQFF.

This chain links TRBV19 with TRBJ1-6; no firm D call. CDR3 size: 19 residues. V lost 0 bases to trimming and J lost 4 bases, with 19 bases between them. From germline, CDR1 is LNHDA and CDR2 SQIVND (reference sequence). CDR3 in amino acids: CASSIDGSPRGTYNSPLHF. The DNA of the CDR3 is TGTGCCAGTAGTATAGATGGCAGTCCTCGCGGCACTTATAATTCACCCCTCCACTTT.